A single T cell receptor (beta chain) is shown here with its context. This sample was taken from a study of CD8 T cells in Susac syndrome. Random hexamers were used to reverse transcribe the RNA input (about 0.5 to 1 ug). TCRdb recomputed calls from the immunoSEQ multiplex PCR reads with MiXCR, one row per CDR3 protein. The sample lists roughly 130,000 distinct CDR3 sequences; just under 95% were seen once. Germline V CDR1 and CDR2: MNHEY, SMNVEV (reference sequence). The CDR3 runs to 14 residues. The V gene lost 6 bases and the J gene lost 4 bases, with 12 bases spanning the gap. Source material: CD8+ T cells from PBMCs. This TCR was sampled from a human donor with Susac syndrome. V and J are TRBV27 and TRBJ1-4; the D gene is possibly TRBD1 (5 bases). The CDR3 bases are TGTGCCAGCAGGATGGGGGGGAATAATGAAAAACTGTTTTTT. This encodes CASRMGGNNEKLFF.